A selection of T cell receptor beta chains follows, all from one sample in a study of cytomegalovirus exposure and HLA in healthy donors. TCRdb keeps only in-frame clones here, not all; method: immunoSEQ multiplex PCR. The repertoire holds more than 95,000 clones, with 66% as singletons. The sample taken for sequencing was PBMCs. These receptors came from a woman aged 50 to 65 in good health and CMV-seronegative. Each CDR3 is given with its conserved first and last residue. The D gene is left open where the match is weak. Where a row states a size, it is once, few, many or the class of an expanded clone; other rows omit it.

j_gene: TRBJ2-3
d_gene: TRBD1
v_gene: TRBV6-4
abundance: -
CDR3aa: CASSRDSGTDTQYF
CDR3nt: TGTGCCAGCAGTCGGGACAGCGGCACAGATACGCAGTATTTT

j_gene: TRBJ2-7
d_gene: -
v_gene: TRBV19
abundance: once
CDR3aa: CASRVSGTSNYEQYF
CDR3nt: TGTGCCAGTAGGGTCTCCGGGACAAGCAACTACGAGCAGTACTTC

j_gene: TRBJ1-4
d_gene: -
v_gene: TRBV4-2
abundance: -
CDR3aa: CASGAATNEKLFF
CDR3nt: TGTGCCAGCGGGGCAGCAACTAATGAAAAACTGTTTTTT

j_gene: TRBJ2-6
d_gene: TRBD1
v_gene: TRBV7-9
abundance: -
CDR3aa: CASSLFRRGLSGANVLTF
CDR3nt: TGTGCCAGCAGCTTGTTTCGCAGGGGGCTGTCTGGGGCCAACGTCCTGACTTTC

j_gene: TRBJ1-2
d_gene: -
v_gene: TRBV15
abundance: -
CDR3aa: CATRGSYGYTF
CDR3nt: TGTGCCACTAGGGGGAGCTATGGCTACACCTTC

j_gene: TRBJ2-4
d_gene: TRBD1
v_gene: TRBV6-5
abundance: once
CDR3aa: CASSLQGAKNIQYF
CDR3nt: TGTGCCAGCAGTTTACAGGGGGCCAAAAACATTCAGTACTTC

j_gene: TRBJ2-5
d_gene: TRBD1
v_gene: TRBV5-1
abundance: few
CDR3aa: CASSLGGQGSQETQYF
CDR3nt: TGCGCCAGCAGCTTGGGGGGACAGGGGAGCCAAGAGACCCAGTACTTC

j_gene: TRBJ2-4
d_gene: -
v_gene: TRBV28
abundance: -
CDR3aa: CASSPRSEGNIQYF
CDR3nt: TGTGCCAGCAGTCCGAGGTCGGAAGGAAACATTCAGTACTTC

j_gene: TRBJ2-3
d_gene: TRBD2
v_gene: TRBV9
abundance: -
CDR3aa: CASSTRTSGPQDF
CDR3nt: TGTGCCAGCAGCACCCGGACTAGCGGCCCCCAAGATTTT

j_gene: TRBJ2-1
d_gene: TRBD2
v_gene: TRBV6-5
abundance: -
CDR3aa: CASSTFGGGFDEQFF
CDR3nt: TGTGCCAGCAGTACGTTTGGCGGGGGGTTCGATGAGCAGTTCTTC

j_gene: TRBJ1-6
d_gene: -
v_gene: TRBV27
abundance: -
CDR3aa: CASSLGQFNSPLHF
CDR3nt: TGTGCCAGCAGTTTAGGACAGTTCAATTCACCCCTCCACTTT

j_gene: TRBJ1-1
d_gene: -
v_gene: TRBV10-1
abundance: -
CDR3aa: CASSFTLAGNTEAFF
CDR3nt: TGCGCCAGCAGTTTCACCCTTGCCGGGAACACTGAAGCTTTCTTT

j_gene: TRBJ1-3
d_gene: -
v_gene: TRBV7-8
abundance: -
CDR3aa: CASSLTGNTIYF
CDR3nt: TGTGCCAGCAGCTTAACAGGAAACACCATATATTTT

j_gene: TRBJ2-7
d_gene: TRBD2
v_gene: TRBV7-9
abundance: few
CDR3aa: CASSLDGGYEQYF
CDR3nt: TGTGCCAGCAGCTTAGACGGGGGGTACGAGCAGTACTTC

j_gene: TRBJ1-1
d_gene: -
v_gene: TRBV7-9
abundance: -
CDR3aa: CASSQQAEMGTEAFF
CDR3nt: TGTGCCAGCAGCCAACAAGCGGAAATGGGGACTGAAGCTTTCTTT

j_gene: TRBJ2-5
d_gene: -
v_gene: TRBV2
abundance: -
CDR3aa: CASRQGGETQYF
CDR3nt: TGTGCCAGCAGGCAGGGAGGAGAGACCCAGTACTTC

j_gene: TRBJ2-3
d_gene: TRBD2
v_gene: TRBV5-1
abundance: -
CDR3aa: CASSMGLARSTDTQYF
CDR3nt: TGCGCCAGCAGTATGGGACTAGCGCGTAGCACAGATACGCAGTATTTT

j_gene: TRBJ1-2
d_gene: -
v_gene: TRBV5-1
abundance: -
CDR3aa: CASSLVTDNYGYTF
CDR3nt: TGCGCCAGCAGCTTGGTTACAGATAACTATGGCTACACCTTC

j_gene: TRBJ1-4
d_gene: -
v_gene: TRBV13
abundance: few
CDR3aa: CASSRRMVNEKLFF
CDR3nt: TGTGCCAGCAGCCGCAGGATGGTTAATGAAAAACTGTTTTTT

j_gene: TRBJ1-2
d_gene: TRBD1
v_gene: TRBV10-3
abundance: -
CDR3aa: CAISGDRHGYTF
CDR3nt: TGTGCCATCAGTGGGGACAGACATGGCTACACCTTC

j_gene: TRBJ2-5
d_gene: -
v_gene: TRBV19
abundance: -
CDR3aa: CASSIAVRGETQYF
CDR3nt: TGTGCCAGTAGTATAGCCGTGCGGGGAGAGACCCAGTACTTC

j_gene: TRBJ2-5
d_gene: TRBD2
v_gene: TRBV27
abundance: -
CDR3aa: CASSQRLAGLETQYF
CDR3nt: TGTGCCAGCAGCCAAAGACTAGCGGGACTGGAGACCCAGTACTTC

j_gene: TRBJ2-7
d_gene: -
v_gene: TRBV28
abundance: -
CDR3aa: CASRGTDSYEQYF
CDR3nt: TGTGCCAGCAGGGGGACTGATTCCTACGAGCAGTACTTC

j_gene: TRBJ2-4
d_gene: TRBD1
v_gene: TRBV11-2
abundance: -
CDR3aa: CASSFLSGGENIQYF
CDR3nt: TGTGCCAGCAGCTTTCTTTCAGGGGGCGAAAACATTCAGTACTTC

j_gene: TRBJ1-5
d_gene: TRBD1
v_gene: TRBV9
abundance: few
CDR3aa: CASSVRGRNQPQHF
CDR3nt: TGTGCCAGCAGCGTCAGGGGGAGGAATCAGCCCCAGCATTTT

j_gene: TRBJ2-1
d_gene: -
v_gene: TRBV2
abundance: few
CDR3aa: CASSELLYEQFF
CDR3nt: TGTGCCAGCAGTGAGTTATTGTATGAGCAGTTCTTC

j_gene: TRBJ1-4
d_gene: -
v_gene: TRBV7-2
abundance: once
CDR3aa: CASSRLSNEKLFF
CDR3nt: TGTGCCAGCAGCCGGTTATCTAATGAAAAACTGTTTTTT

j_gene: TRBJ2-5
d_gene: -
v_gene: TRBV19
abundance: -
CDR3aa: CASSNVGGQWGTQYF
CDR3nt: TGTGCCAGTTCGAATGTGGGAGGTCAATGGGGGACCCAGTACTTC

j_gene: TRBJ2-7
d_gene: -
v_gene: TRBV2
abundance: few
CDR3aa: CASRGGPEGEQYF
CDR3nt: TGTGCCAGCAGAGGGGGCCCGGAGGGGGAGCAGTACTTC

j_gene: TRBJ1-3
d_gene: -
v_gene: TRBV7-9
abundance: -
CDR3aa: CASSLPIRLSGNTIYF
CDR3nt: TGTGCCAGCAGCCTACCTATCCGACTCTCTGGAAACACCATATATTTT

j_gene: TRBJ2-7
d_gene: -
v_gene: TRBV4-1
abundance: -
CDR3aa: CASSQANGGREQYF
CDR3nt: TGCGCCAGCAGCCAAGCTAACGGGGGTCGCGAGCAGTACTTC

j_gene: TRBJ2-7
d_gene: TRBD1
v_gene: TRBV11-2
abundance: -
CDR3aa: CASSLVSGTGSYEQYF
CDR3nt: TGTGCCAGCAGCTTAGTTTCAGGGACAGGGAGCTACGAGCAGTACTTC

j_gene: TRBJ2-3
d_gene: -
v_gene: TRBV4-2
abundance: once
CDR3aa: CASSQLQADTQYF
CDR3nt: TGTGCCAGCAGCCAGTTACAGGCAGATACGCAGTATTTT

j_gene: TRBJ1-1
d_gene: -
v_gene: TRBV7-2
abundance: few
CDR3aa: CASSLDASGTEAFF
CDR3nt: TGTGCCAGCAGCTTAGATGCTAGCGGCACTGAAGCTTTCTTT

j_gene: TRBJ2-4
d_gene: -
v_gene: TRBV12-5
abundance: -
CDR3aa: CASGRMDFLPKNIQYF
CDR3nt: TGTGCTAGTGGTCGGATGGACTTTTTGCCCAAAAACATTCAGTACTTC

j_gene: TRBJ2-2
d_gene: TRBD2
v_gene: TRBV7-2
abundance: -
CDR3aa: CASSPGLAGGKLGELFF
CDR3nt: TGTGCCAGCAGCCCCGGCCTAGCGGGAGGAAAGTTGGGGGAGCTGTTTTTT

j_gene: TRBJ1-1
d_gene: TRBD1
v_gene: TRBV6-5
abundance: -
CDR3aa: CASRLDRANTEAFF
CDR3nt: TGTGCCAGCAGACTCGACAGGGCGAACACTGAAGCTTTCTTT

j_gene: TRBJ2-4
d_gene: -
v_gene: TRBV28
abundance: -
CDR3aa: CASREGSFKNIQYF
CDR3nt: TGTGCCAGCAGGGAGGGTAGTTTCAAAAACATTCAGTACTTC

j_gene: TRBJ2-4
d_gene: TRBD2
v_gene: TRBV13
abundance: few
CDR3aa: CASSHTGGMIAKNIQYF
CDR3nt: TGTGCCAGCAGCCACACGGGGGGGATGATAGCCAAAAACATTCAGTACTTC

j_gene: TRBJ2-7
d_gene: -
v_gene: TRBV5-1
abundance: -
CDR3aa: CASSSPEGLYEQYF
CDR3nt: TGCGCCAGCAGCTCCCCGGAGGGCCTCTACGAGCAGTACTTC

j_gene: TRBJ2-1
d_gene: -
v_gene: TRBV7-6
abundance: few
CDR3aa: CASSGGYPNEQFF
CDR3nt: TGTGCCAGCAGCGGGGGGTACCCCAATGAGCAGTTCTTC

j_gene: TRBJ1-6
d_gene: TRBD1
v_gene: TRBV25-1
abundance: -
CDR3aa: CASSEETGRSDSPLHF
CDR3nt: TGTGCCAGCAGTGAAGAGACAGGGCGAAGCGATTCACCCCTCCACTTT

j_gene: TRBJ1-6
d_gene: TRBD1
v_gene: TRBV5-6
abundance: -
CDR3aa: CASSSWGGQGHSPLHF
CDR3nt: TGTGCCAGCAGCTCGTGGGGTGGACAGGGACATTCACCCCTCCACTTT

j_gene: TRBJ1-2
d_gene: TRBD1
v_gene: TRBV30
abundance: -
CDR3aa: CAWRRQGNYGYTF
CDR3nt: TGTGCCTGGAGACGACAGGGGAACTATGGCTACACCTTC

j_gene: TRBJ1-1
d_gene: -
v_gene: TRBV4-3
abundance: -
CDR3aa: CASSQESALRGRNTEAFF
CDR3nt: TGCGCCAGCAGCCAAGAGAGCGCCTTGCGGGGGCGCAACACTGAAGCTTTCTTT

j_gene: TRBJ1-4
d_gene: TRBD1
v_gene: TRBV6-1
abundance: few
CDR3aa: CASSDWGQGGEKLFF
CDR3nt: TGTGCCAGCAGTGATTGGGGACAGGGAGGTGAAAAACTGTTTTTT

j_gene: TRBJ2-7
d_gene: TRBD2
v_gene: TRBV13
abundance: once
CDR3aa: CASSMTSGRYEQYF
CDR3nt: TGTGCCAGCAGCATGACTAGCGGGAGATACGAGCAGTACTTC

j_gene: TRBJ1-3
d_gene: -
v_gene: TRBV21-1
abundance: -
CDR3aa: CASSKTDRAHSGNTIYF
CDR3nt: TGTGCCAGCAGCAAAACGGACAGGGCCCACTCTGGAAACACCATATATTTT

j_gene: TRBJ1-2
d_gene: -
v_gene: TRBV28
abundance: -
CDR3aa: CASSLDRPEVGYTF
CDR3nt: TGTGCCAGCAGTTTAGATAGACCGGAGGTGGGCTACACCTTC

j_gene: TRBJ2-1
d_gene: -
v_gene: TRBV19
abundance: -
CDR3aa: CASSTTGPGEQFF
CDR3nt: TGTGCCAGTAGTACCACAGGGCCAGGTGAGCAGTTCTTC

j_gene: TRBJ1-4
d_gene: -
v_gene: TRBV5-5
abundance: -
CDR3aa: CASSLSGNRADTLKKLFF
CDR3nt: TGTGCCAGCAGCTTGTCGGGTAACAGGGCGGATACGCTGAAAAAACTGTTTTTT

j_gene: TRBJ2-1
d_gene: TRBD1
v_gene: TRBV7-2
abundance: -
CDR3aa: CASSLDRESHEQFF
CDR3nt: TGTGCCAGCAGCCTTGACAGGGAGAGTCATGAGCAGTTCTTC

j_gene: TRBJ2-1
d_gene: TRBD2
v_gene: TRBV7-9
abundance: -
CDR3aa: CASSALAGGPGDEQFF
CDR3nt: TGTGCCAGCAGCGCCTTAGCGGGGGGGCCAGGTGATGAGCAGTTCTTC

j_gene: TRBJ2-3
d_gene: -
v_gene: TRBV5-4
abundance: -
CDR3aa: CASSSPRERSTDTQYF
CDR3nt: TGTGCCAGCAGCTCTCCCCGGGAGAGGAGCACAGATACGCAGTATTTT

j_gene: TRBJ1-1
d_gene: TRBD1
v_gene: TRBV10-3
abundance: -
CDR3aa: CAISETLTRQGAGTEAFF
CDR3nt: TGTGCCATCAGTGAGACCCTTACGAGACAGGGGGCAGGGACTGAAGCTTTCTTT

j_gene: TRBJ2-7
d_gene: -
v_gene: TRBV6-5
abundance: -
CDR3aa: CASSYQWADPPAEQYF
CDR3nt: TGTGCCAGCAGTTACCAATGGGCCGACCCCCCGGCCGAGCAGTACTTC